This T cell receptor (beta chain) was found in a study of OX40 agonist ivuxolimab in advanced cancers. TCRdb keeps only in-frame clones here, not all; method: immunoSEQ multiplex PCR. The sample shows tens of thousands of clones, around 85% of them seen only once. The germline V and J ends were trimmed by 5 bases and 4 bases, with 15 bases remaining between them. The germline gives CDR1 SGHTA, CDR2 FQGNSA. This CDR3 is 14 amino acids long. J is TRBJ2-7 and V is TRBV7-2, with D unclear. The source of this sequence is an adult with an advanced solid tumor such as melanoma, head and neck, liver or kidney cancer. Sequencing used CD4+ or CD8+ T cells sorted from blood, obtained in a trial of the OX40 agonist ivuxolimab. CDR3 nucleotides: TGTGCCAGCAGCGACCGGTCTGGGTGGTACGAGCAGTACTTC. It specifies CASSDRSGWYEQYF.